Listed below are T cell receptor beta chains from one sample, sequenced in a study of blood T cell repertoires in COVID-19. The assay was immunoSEQ multiplex PCR, and TCRdb's table has in-frame clones only and misses some. The sample contains hundreds of thousands of clones, over 80% of which appear only once. The specimen sequenced was peripheral blood. The receptors here all came from a woman aged 25 to 45 with COVID-19, enrolled during active disease. Both conserved end residues are part of each CDR3. A D gene is named only where the DNA matches it firmly. The size field is filled for only some rows; it gives once, few, many or a size class.

V	D	J	size	DNA	CDR3
TRBV2	NA	TRBJ1-5	NA	TGTGCCAGCAGTGAAGGGCGGGGTGACAGAACCAGTCAGCCCCAGCATTTT	CASSEGRGDRTSQPQHF
TRBV7-2	TRBD1	TRBJ1-5	NA	TGTGCCAGCAGCCAGGACAGGGGCCAGCCCCAGCATTTT	CASSQDRGQPQHF
TRBV4-2	NA	TRBJ1-5	NA	TGTGCCAGCAGCCACAGAACCGGGGGCAATCAGCCCCAGCATTTT	CASSHRTGGNQPQHF
TRBV5-1	NA	TRBJ1-5	NA	TGCGCCAGCAGGGAGACAGAATATAGCAATCAGCCCCAGCATTTT	CASRETEYSNQPQHF
TRBV2	TRBD2	TRBJ2-5	NA	TGTGCCCGCAGTGACGGGGGGGGCGGCCAGACCCAGTACTTC	CARSDGGGGQTQYF
TRBV7-9	TRBD2	TRBJ2-1	few	TGTGCCAGCAGCACCGGGACTAGCGGGATTGATGAGCAGTTCTTC	CASSTGTSGIDEQFF
TRBV7-6	NA	TRBJ1-3	NA	TGTGCCAGCAGCTTACTGCAGGGAAACACCATATATTTT	CASSLLQGNTIYF
TRBV12-3/TRBV12-4	NA	TRBJ2-7	NA	TGTGCCAGCCGCGAGACGGGCGAGCAGTACTTC	CASRETGEQYF
TRBV11-2	NA	TRBJ2-3	NA	TGTGCCAGCAGCCCGAGGGCCCCAGATACGCAGTATTTT	CASSPRAPDTQYF
TRBV7-2	NA	TRBJ1-1	NA	TGTGCCAGCTCACGGGGGAGCCCAATGGGGAACACTGAAGCTTTCTTT	CASSRGSPMGNTEAFF
TRBV11-3	TRBD2	TRBJ2-2	once	TGTGCCAGCAGCTTAGACCAGCGGGGGGCCCCGAACACCGGGGAGCTGTTTTTT	CASSLDQRGAPNTGELFF
TRBV6-5	TRBD1	TRBJ2-3	NA	TGTGCCAGCAGCGGACAGGGTAGCGCAGATACGCAGTATTTT	CASSGQGSADTQYF
TRBV7-9	NA	TRBJ2-3	NA	TGTGCCAGCAGCTTAGAGGCGGGAACGATAAGCACAGATACGCAGTATTTT	CASSLEAGTISTDTQYF
TRBV5-1	NA	TRBJ2-3	NA	TGCGCCAGCAGCTTGGGGGGCGCGGGCACAGATACGCAGTATTTT	CASSLGGAGTDTQYF
TRBV7-2	TRBD2	TRBJ2-7	few	TGTGCCAGCAGCTTTGCGGGGGGCCCCTACGAGCAGTACTTC	CASSFAGGPYEQYF
TRBV7-3	NA	TRBJ2-1	once	TGTGCCAGCAGCATGACGACACCGGGACTCAATGAGCAGTTCTTC	CASSMTTPGLNEQFF
TRBV6-2/TRBV6-3	TRBD2	TRBJ2-1	NA	TGTGCCAGCAGTTACTCGAGGACTGGGACTAGTTACGAGGAGCAGTTCTTC	CASSYSRTGTSYEEQFF
TRBV25-1	NA	TRBJ1-1	NA	TGTGCCAGCAGTGTTTCAACAGCGAACACTGAAGCTTTCTTT	CASSVSTANTEAFF
TRBV27	NA	TRBJ2-7	NA	TGTGCCAGCAGTTTATCGAGTAGGGGTACGTACGAGCAGTACTTC	CASSLSSRGTYEQYF
TRBV10-3	NA	TRBJ1-2	NA	TGTGCCATCAGTGAGACCCAGCAGGCACCCCACTATGGCTACACCTTC	CAISETQQAPHYGYTF
TRBV7-2	NA	TRBJ2-2	NA	TGTGCCAGCAGCTTTATAAGCGGGCCCGGGGAGCTGTTTTTT	CASSFISGPGELFF
TRBV11-2	NA	TRBJ2-7	NA	TGTGCCAGCAGCCCCGGGACTGCCTACGAGCAGTACTTC	CASSPGTAYEQYF
TRBV4-1	TRBD2	TRBJ2-7	NA	TGCGCCAGCAGCCCCAGGGGGGATCCTAGCGGGATCTCCTACGAGCAGTACTTC	CASSPRGDPSGISYEQYF
TRBV9	NA	TRBJ2-7	NA	TGTGCCAGCAGCGCAGGACAGTCCCCCTACGAGCAGTACTTC	CASSAGQSPYEQYF
TRBV29-1	TRBD1	TRBJ2-5	NA	TGCAGCGTAACTCCCCGGACAGGGGCCGACACCCAGTACTTC	CSVTPRTGADTQYF
TRBV19	TRBD1	TRBJ2-7	once	TGTGCCAGTAGTATAGTTCTCCGACAGGGTCGATACGAGCAGTACTTC	CASSIVLRQGRYEQYF
TRBV1	NA	TRBJ1-5	NA	TGCACCAGCAGCCAAGATCCCAGAAGCAATCAGCCCCAGCATTTT	CTSSQDPRSNQPQHF
TRBV9	NA	TRBJ1-2	NA	TGTGCCAGCAGCGTAGCTACAGGGAAGGGCTACACCTTC	CASSVATGKGYTF
TRBV14	TRBD1	TRBJ2-3	NA	TGTGCCAGCAGCCTCATGGGGACAGGGGGAGCAGATACGCAGTATTTT	CASSLMGTGGADTQYF
TRBV9	NA	TRBJ1-2	few	TGTGCCAGCAGCGTACCGGGCGGGGTTGGCTACACCTTC	CASSVPGGVGYTF
TRBV7-9	TRBD1	TRBJ2-1	NA	TGTGCCAGCGAGACCCCAGGGGGTGAGCAGTTCTTC	CASETPGGEQFF
TRBV9	TRBD2	TRBJ2-5	NA	TGTGCCAGCAGCGTAGGACTAGCGGGGGTTGAAGAGACCCAGTACTTC	CASSVGLAGVEETQYF
TRBV10-3	NA	TRBJ2-1	NA	TGTGCCATCAGTGAGTCGGCAGGCTACAATGAGCAGTTCTTC	CAISESAGYNEQFF
TRBV27	NA	TRBJ1-2	NA	TGTGCCAGCAGTTTAAGCGAGAACTATGGCTACACCTTC	CASSLSENYGYTF
TRBV7-8	NA	TRBJ2-5	NA	TGTGCCAGCAGCTTAGGGCCTGATCAGACCCAGTACTTC	CASSLGPDQTQYF
TRBV5-1	TRBD1	TRBJ1-1	NA	TGCGCCAGCAGCTCGGGACAGATGAACACTGAAGCTTTCTTT	CASSSGQMNTEAFF
TRBV14	NA	TRBJ1-2	NA	TGTGCCAGCAGCCCTGGCTCGGGGGGCTATGGCTACACCTTC	CASSPGSGGYGYTF
TRBV27	NA	TRBJ2-6	once	TGTGCCAGCAGTTTATTCACAGGGTCTGGGGCCAACGTCCTGACTTTC	CASSLFTGSGANVLTF
TRBV28	NA	TRBJ2-3	NA	TGTGCCAGCCAGTTCCTTAACACAGATACGCAGTATTTT	CASQFLNTDTQYF
TRBV6-5	TRBD1	TRBJ2-1	NA	TGTGCCAGCAGTTACAACAGGGGAGATGAGCAGTTCTTC	CASSYNRGDEQFF
TRBV19	TRBD2	TRBJ2-1	NA	TGTGCCAGTAGTATCGCCCGTTTGAGCGGGAGGGCAGGGGAGCAGTTCTTC	CASSIARLSGRAGEQFF
TRBV7-2	TRBD2	TRBJ2-1	few	TGTGCCAGCAGCCCAAGCGGGGTCGGCGGGCCAGAGTTCTTC	CASSPSGVGGPEFF
TRBV7-9	NA	TRBJ1-1	many	TGTGCCAGCAGCTTAATTCGGTTGGGCCCCGAAGCTTTCTTT	CASSLIRLGPEAFF
TRBV5-1	TRBD2	TRBJ2-2	NA	TGCGCCAGCAGCGTGTCCCCTAGCGGGGGGCACAACACCGGGGAGCTGTTTTTT	CASSVSPSGGHNTGELFF
TRBV9	TRBD1	TRBJ1-4	NA	TGTGCCAGCAGCGGAGTCGGGACAGCTAATGAAAAACTGTTTTTT	CASSGVGTANEKLFF
TRBV27	NA	TRBJ2-7	NA	TGTGCCAGCAGTCTCCGGACTATTGACGAGCAGTACTTC	CASSLRTIDEQYF
TRBV4-1	TRBD2	TRBJ2-7	NA	TGCGCCAGCAGCCAGACGGGAGGGCCGTACGAGCAGTACTTC	CASSQTGGPYEQYF
TRBV29-1	NA	TRBJ1-5	NA	TGCAGCGTTGGATCAGGGAGCAATCAGCCCCAGCATTTT	CSVGSGSNQPQHF
TRBV29-1	TRBD1	TRBJ1-1	NA	TGCAGCGTAGACAGGGGGGACACTGAAGCTTTCTTT	CSVDRGDTEAFF
TRBV6-5	NA	TRBJ1-1	NA	TGTGCCAGCAGTTCCGGACAGATCACTGAAGCTTTCTTT	CASSSGQITEAFF
TRBV28	NA	TRBJ1-5	NA	TGTGCCAGCAGCGATCCATTGGGCAGGGCAAGCAATCAGCCCCAGCATTTT	CASSDPLGRASNQPQHF
TRBV5-6	TRBD1	TRBJ1-6	NA	TGTGCCAGCAGCTTGATGGGGACAGCGAATTCACCCCTCCACTTT	CASSLMGTANSPLHF
TRBV5-6	NA	TRBJ1-2	once	TGTGCCAGCAGCTTGGCAGTGGGGGCGATTGGCTACACCTTC	CASSLAVGAIGYTF
TRBV7-2	TRBD1	TRBJ2-4	NA	TGTGCCAGCAGCAAAGGGGGCGGAAACATTCAGTACTTC	CASSKGGGNIQYF
TRBV9	NA	TRBJ2-7	NA	TGTGCCAGCAGCGTAGGGGACATCTCCTACGAGCAGTACTTC	CASSVGDISYEQYF
TRBV9	TRBD1	TRBJ1-6	NA	TGTGCCAGCAGCGTATCAGGGGGAAATTCACCCCTCCACTTT	CASSVSGGNSPLHF
TRBV11-2	TRBD1	TRBJ1-4	few	TGTGCCAGCAGCGCCTCCGGGACAGGGGTCGAAAAACTGTTTTTT	CASSASGTGVEKLFF